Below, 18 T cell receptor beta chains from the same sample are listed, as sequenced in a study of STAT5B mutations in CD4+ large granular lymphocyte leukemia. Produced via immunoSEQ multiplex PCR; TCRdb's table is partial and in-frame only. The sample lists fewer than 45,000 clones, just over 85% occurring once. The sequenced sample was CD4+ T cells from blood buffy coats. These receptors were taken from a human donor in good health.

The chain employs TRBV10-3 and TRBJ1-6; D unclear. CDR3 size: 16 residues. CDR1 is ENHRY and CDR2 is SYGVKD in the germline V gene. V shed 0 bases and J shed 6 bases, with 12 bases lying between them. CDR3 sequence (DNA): TGTGCCATCAGTGAGTCGAACGGCGTTCGTAATTCACCCCTCCACTTT. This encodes CAISESNGVRNSPLHF.

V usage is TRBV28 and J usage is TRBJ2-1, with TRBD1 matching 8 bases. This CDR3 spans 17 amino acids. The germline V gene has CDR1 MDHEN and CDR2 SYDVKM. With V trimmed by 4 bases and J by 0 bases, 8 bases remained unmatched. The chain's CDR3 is CASSSPTGGASYNEQFF. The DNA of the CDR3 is TGTGCCAGCAGTTCCCCTACAGGGGGAGCCTCCTACAATGAGCAGTTCTTC.

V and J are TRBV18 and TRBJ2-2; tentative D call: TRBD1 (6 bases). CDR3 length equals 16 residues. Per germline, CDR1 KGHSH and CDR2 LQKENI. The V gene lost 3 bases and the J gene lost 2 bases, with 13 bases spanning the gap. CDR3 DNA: TGTGCCAGCTCACCTCAACAGGGTGAAAACACCGGGGAGCTGTTTTTT. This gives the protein CASSPQQGENTGELFF.

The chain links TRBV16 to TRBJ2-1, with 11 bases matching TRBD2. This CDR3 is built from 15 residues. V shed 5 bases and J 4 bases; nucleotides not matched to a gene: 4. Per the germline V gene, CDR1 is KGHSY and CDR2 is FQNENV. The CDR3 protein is CASSIGTSGYNEQFF. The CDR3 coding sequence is TGTGCCAGCAGCATCGGGACTAGCGGATACAATGAGCAGTTCTTC. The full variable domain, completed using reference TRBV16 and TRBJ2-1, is GEEVAQTPKHLVRGEGQKAKLYCAPIKGHSYVFWYQQVLKNEFKFLISFQNENVFDETGMPKERFSAKCLPNSPCSLEIQATKLEDSAVYFCASSIGTSGYNEQFFGPGTRLTVL.

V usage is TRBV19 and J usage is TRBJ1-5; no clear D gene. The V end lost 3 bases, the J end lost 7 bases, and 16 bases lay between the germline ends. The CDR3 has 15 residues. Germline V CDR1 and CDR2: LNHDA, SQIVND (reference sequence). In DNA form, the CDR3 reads TGTGCCAGTAGTATTATTGAGGGAGTTAGGCAGCCCCAGCATTTT. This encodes CASSIIEGVRQPQHF. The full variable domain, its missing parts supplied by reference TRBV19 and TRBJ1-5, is DGGITQSPKYLFRKEGQNVTLSCEQNLNHDAMYWYRQDPGQGLRLIYYSQIVNDFQKGDIAEGYSVSREKKESFPLTVTSAQKNPTAFYLCASSIIEGVRQPQHFGDGTRLSIL.

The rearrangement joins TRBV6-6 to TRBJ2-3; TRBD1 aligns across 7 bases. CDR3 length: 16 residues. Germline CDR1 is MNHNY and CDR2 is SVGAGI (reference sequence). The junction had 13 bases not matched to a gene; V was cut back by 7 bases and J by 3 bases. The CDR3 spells CASKPRDRFLTDTQYF. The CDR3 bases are TGTGCCAGCAAACCCCGGGACAGATTTTTGACAGATACGCAGTATTTT.

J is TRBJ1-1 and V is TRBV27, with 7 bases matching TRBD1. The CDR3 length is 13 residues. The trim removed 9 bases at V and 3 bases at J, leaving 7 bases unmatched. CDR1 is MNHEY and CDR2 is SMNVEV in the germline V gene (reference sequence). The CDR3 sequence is CASYRGLDTEAFF. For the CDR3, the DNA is TGTGCCAGTTACAGGGGTTTAGACACTGAAGCTTTCTTT.

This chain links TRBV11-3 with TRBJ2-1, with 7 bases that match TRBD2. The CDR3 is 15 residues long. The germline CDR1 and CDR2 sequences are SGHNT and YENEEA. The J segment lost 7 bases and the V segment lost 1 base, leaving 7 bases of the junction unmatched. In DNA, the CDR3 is TGTGCCAGCAGCTTAGCTGGAAGGGGAGGGAATGAGCAGTTCTTC. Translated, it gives CASSLAGRGGNEQFF.

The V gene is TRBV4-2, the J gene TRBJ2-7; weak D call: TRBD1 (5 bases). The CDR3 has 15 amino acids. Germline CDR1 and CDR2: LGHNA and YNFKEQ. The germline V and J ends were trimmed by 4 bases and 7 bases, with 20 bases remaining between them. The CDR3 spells CASSRGTQGRYEQYF. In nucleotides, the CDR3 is TGTGCCAGCAGCCGTGGTACCCAGGGAAGATATGAGCAGTACTTC.

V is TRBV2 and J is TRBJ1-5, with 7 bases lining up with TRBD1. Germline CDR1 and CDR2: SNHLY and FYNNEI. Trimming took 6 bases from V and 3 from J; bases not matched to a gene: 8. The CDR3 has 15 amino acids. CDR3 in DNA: TGTGCCAGCAGCGATGACAGGGAAGTCAATCAGCCCCAGCATTTT. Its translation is CASSDDREVNQPQHF.

CDR3 region: CASKGTGGYTEAFF. The CDR3 nucleotides are TGTGCCAGCAAAGGGACAGGGGGATACACTGAAGCTTTCTTT. This chain connects TRBV7-9 to TRBJ1-1; TRBD1 aligns across 11 bases. There are 14 residues in the CDR3. Germline CDR1 is SEHNR and CDR2 is FQNEAQ (reference sequence). V trimming: 7 bases; J trimming: 3 bases; junction bases outside the gene matches: 4.

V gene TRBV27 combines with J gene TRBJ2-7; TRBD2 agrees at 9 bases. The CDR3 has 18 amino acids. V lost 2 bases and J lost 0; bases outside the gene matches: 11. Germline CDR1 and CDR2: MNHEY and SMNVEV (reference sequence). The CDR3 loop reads CASSLQPPLAGHSYEQYF. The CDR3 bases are TGTGCCAGCAGTTTACAGCCCCCTCTAGCGGGGCACTCCTACGAGCAGTACTTC.

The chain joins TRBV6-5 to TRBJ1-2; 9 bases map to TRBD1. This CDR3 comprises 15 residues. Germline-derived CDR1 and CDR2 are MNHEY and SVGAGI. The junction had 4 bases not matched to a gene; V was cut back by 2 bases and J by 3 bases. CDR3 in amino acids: CASSYRQGGDYGYTF. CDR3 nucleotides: TGTGCCAGCAGTTACCGACAGGGGGGAGACTATGGCTACACCTTC.

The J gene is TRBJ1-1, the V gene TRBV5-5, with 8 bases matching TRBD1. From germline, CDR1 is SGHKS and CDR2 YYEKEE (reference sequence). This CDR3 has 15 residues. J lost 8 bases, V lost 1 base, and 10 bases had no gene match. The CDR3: CASSLWTGSVAEAFF. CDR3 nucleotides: TGTGCCAGCAGCTTGTGGACAGGGTCGGTTGCAGAAGCTTTCTTT.

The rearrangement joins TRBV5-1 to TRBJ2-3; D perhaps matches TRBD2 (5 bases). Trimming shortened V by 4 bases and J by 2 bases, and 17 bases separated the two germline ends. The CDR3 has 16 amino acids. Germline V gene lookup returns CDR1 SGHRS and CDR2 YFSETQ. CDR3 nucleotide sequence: TGCGCCAGCAGCCTCCGGCAGCGGCTTCCCACAGATACGCAGTATTTT. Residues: CASSLRQRLPTDTQYF.

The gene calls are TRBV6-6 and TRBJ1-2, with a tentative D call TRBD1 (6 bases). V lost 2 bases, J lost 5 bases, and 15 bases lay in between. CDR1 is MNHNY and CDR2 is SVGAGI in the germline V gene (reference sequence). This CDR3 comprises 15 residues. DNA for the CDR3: TGTGCCAGCAGTTACGGAACAGGGCAGGGGTATGGCTACACCTTC. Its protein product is CASSYGTGQGYGYTF.

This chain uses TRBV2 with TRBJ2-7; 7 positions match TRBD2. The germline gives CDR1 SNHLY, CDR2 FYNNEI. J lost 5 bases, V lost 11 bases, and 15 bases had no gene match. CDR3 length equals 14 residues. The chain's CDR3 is CAGAGGGRVHEQYF. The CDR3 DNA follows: TGTGCCGGCGCTGGGGGAGGGCGGGTCCACGAGCAGTACTTC.

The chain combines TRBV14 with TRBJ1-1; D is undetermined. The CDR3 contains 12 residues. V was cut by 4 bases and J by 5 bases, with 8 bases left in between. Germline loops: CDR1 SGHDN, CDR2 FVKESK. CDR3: CASSRTQTEAFF. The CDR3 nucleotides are TGTGCCAGCAGCCGGACCCAGACTGAAGCTTTCTTT.